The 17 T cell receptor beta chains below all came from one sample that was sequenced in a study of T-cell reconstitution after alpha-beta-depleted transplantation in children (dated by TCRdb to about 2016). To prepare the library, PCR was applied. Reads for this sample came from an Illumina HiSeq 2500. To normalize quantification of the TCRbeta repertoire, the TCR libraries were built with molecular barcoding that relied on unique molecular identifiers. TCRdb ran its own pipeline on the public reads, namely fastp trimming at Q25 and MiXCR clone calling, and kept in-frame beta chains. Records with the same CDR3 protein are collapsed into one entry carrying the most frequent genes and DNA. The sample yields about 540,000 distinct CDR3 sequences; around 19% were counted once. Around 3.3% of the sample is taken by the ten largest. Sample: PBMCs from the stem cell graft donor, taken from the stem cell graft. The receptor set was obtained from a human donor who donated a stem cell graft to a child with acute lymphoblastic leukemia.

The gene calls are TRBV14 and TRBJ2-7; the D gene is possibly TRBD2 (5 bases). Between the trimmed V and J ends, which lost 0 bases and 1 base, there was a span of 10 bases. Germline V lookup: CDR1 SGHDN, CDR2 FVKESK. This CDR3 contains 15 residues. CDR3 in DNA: TGTGCCAGCAGCCAAGATCCGGGAAAGTCCTACGAGCAGTACTTC. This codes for CASSQDPGKSYEQYF.

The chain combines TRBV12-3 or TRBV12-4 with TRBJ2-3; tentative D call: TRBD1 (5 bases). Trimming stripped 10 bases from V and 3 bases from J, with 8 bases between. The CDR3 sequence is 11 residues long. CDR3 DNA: TGTGCCACCAGGGAAACAGATACGCAGTATTTT. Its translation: CATRETDTQYF.

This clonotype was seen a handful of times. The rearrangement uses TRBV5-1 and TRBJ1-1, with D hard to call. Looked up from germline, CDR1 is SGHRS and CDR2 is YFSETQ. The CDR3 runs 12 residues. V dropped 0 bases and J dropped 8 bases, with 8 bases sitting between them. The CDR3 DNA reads TGCGCCAGCAGCTTGGCTGGAAGGGAAGCTTTCTTT. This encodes CASSLAGREAFF.

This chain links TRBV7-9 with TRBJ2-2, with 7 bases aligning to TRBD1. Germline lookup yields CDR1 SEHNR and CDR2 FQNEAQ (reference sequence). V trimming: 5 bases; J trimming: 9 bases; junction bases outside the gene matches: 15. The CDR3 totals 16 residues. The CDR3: CASSHKPSDRARELFF. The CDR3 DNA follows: TGTGCCAGCAGCCACAAGCCCTCTGACAGGGCCCGGGAGCTGTTTTTT.

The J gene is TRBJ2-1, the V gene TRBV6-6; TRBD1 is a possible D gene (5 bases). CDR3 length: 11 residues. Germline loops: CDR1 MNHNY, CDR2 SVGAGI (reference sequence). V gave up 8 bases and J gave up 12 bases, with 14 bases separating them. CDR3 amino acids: CASQGAAGQFF. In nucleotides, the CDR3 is TGTGCCAGCCAGGGCGCGGCCGGGCAGTTCTTC.

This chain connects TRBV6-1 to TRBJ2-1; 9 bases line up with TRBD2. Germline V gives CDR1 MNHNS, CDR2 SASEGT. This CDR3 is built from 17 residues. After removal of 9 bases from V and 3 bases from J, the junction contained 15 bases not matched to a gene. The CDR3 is CASRRLGPSGDYNEQFF. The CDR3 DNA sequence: TGTGCCAGTCGTCGGTTGGGTCCTAGCGGGGACTACAATGAGCAGTTCTTC.

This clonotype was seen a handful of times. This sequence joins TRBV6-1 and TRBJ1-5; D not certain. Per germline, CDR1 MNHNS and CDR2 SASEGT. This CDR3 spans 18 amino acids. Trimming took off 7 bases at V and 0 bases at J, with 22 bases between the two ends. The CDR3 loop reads CASNPGFLLPYSNQPQHF. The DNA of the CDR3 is TGTGCCAGCAACCCTGGGTTTTTGCTCCCTTATAGCAATCAGCCCCAGCATTTT.

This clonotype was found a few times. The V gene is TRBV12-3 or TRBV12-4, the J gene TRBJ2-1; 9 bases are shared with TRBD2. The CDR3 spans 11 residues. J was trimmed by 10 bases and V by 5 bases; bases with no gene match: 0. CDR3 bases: TGTGCCAGCAGTAGCGGGAGGGAGCAGTTCTTC. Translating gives CASSSGREQFF.

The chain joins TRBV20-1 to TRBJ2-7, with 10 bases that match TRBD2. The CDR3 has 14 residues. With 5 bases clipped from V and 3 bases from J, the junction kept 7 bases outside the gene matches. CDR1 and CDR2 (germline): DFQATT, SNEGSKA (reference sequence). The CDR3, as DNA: TGCAGTGCTCTCTGGGGACTAGCGATCTACGAGCAGTACTTC. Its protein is CSALWGLAIYEQYF.

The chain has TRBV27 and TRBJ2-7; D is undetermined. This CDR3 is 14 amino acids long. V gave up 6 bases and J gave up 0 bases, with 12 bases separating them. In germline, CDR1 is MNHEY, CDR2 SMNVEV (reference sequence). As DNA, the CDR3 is TGTGCCAGCAGGGCCTCATGGGGCTCCTACGAGCAGTACTTC. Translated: CASRASWGSYEQYF.

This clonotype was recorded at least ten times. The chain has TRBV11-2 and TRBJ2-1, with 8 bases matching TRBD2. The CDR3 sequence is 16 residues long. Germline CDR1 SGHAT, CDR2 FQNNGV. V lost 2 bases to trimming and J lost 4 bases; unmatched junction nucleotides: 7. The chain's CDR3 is CASSLFRLAGYNEQFF. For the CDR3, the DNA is TGTGCCAGCAGCTTATTTAGGTTAGCGGGATACAATGAGCAGTTCTTC.

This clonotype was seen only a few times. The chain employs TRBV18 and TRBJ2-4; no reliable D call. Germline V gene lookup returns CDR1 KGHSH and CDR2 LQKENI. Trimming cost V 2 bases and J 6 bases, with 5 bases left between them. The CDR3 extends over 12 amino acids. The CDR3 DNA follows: TGTGCCAGCTCACCAGGAGCAAACATTCAGTACTTC. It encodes CASSPGANIQYF.

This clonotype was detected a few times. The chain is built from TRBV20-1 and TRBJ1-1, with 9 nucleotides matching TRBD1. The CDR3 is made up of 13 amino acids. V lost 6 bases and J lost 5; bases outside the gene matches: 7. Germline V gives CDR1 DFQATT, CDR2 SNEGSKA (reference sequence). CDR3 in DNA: TGCAGTGCAAGGACAGGGGATGGAACTGAAGCTTTCTTT. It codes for CSARTGDGTEAFF.

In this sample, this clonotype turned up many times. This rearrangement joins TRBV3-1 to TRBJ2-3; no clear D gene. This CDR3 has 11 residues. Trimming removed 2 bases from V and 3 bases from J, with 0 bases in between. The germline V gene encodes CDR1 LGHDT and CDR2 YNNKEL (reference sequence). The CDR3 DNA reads TGTGCCAGCAGCCAAACAGATACGCAGTATTTT. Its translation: CASSQTDTQYF.

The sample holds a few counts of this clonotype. CDR3 sequence reads: CASSYMGTDGYTF. CDR3 DNA sequence: TGTGCCAGCAGTTACATGGGAACCGATGGCTACACCTTC. J is TRBJ1-2 and V is TRBV6-5, with unresolved D. Trimming took 2 bases from V and 6 from J, leaving 10 bases between them. This CDR3 is 13 amino acids long. Germline CDR1 reads MNHEY; CDR2 reads SVGAGI.

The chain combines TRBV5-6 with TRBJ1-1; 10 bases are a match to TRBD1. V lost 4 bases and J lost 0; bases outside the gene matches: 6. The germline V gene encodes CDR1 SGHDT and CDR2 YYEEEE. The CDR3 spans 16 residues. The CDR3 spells CASSPGQGRMNTEAFF. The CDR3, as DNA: TGTGCCAGCAGCCCGGGACAGGGGAGAATGAACACTGAAGCTTTCTTT.

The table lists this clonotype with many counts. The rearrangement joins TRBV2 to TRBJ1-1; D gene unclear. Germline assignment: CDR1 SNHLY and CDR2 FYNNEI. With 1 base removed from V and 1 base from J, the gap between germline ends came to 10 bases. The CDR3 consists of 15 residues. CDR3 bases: TGTGCCAGCAGTGAAGTTGGCAGGAGGAACACTGAAGCTTTCTTT. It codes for CASSEVGRRNTEAFF.